The T cell receptor (beta chain) described here comes from a study of OX40 agonist ivuxolimab in advanced cancers. Study in general: From 23 to 79 years was the age range, with a mean of roughly 59 years, and 65% to 90% were male. Broader study findings: No determination was made of the antigen specificity of the expanded peripheral T cells.

With respect to this clone: What it recognizes is unknown.

Germline CDR1 is SGHKS and CDR2 is YYEKEE (reference sequence). The V and J ends lost 5 bases and 2 bases respectively, with 13 bases between them. This CDR3 is 14 amino acids long. Libraries were prepared by immunoSEQ multiplex PCR; TCRdb keeps only in-frame clonotypes and omits some of them. This sample carries some 50,000 clones, 75% to 90% of them seen once, and the ten largest clones take 0.6% to 0.8%. The investigators sampled blood at baseline, at cycle 4 day 1, and at cycle 7 day 1. This sequence originates from an adult with an advanced solid tumor such as melanoma, head and neck, liver or kidney cancer. The specimen was CD4+ or CD8+ T cells sorted from blood, collected in a trial of the OX40 agonist ivuxolimab. This chain connects TRBV5-5 to TRBJ1-1; D uncertain. The CDR3 reads CASRFYDLNTEAFF. DNA for the CDR3: TGTGCCAGCAGATTCTACGATCTAAACACTGAAGCTTTCTTT. The variable domain in full, with the rest retrieved from reference TRBV5-5 and TRBJ1-1, is DAGVTQSPTHLIKTRGQQVTLRCSPISGHKSVSWYQQVLGQGPQFIFQYYEKEERGRGNFPDRFSARQFPNYSSELNVNALLLGDSALYLCASRFYDLNTEAFFGQGTRLTVV.